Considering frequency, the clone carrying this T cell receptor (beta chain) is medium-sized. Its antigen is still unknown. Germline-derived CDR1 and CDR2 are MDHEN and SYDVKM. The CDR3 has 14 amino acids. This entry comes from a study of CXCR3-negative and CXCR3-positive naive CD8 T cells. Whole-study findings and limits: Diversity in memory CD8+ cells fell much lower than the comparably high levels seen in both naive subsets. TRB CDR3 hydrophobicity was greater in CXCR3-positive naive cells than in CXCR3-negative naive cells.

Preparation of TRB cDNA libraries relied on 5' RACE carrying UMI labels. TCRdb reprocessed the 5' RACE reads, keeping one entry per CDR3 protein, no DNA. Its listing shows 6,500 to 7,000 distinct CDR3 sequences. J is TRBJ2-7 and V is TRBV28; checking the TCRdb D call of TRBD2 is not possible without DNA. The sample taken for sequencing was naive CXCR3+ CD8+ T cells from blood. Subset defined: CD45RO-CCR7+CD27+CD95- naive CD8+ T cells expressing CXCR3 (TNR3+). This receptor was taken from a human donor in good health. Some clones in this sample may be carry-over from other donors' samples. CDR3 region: CASSLLEVRYEQYF.